The 9 T cell receptor beta chains given below trace back to one sample, sequenced in a study of T-cell reconstitution after alpha-beta-depleted transplantation in children. Unique molecular identifiers were incorporated into the prepared TCRbeta library. MiXCR, run by TCRdb on the PCR reads, gives a single entry per CDR3 protein. This sample has about 610,000 distinct CDR3 sequences, with roughly a tenth found just once. The input for sequencing was PBMCs from the stem cell graft donor, taken from the stem cell graft. These TCRs come from a human donor who donated a stem cell graft to a child with acute myeloid leukemia.

In its sample, this clonotype was seen a few times. This chain links TRBV2 with TRBJ1-5; TRBD1 matches 8 bases. V trimming: 9 bases; J trimming: 5 bases; junction bases outside the gene matches: 9. Germline values: CDR1 SNHLY, CDR2 FYNNEI. CDR3 length: 14 residues. CDR3 sequence reads: CASNPGQEHQPQHF. The DNA for the CDR3 is TGTGCCAGTAATCCGGGACAGGAGCATCAGCCCCAGCATTTT.

The table lists this clonotype with many counts. The CDR3 DNA sequence: TGTGCCATCAGTGAGTCGGCGGACAATGAGCAGTTCTTC. This encodes CAISESADNEQFF. V is TRBV10-3 and J is TRBJ2-1; D gene uncertain. Germline V gene data show CDR1 as ENHRY and CDR2 as SYGVKD. The CDR3 consists of 13 residues. Trimming took 0 bases from V and 5 from J, leaving 5 bases between them.

This clonotype has more than one count but fewer than ten. This chain links TRBV20-1 with TRBJ2-2; D not certain. CDR1 is DFQATT, CDR2 SNEGSKA, per germline (reference sequence). The CDR3 is 14 residues long. The V end was cut by 5 bases, the J end by 2 bases, with 12 bases between. The CDR3 loop is CSALPDLNTGELFF. In nucleotides, the CDR3 is TGCAGTGCTCTACCGGACCTCAACACCGGGGAGCTGTTTTTT.

CDR3 nucleotides: TGTGCCACCAGCTCTCGACTAGACTTTTCCTACAATGAGCAGTTCTTC. Translation gives CATSSRLDFSYNEQFF. The chain joins TRBV15 to TRBJ2-1; a possible D gene is TRBD2 (6 bases). Deletions cut 5 bases from V and 1 base from J, with 15 bases between. The CDR3 loop spans 16 amino acids. Germline V lookup: CDR1 LNHNV, CDR2 YYDKDF (reference sequence). Full variable domain (missing parts from reference TRBV15 and TRBJ2-1): DAMVIQNPRYQVTQFGKPVTLSCSQTLNHNVMYWYQQKSSQAPKLLFHYYDKDFNNEADTPDNFQSRRPNTSFCFLDIRSPGLGDTAMYLCATSSRLDFSYNEQFFGPGTRLTVL.

This sequence joins TRBV12-3 or TRBV12-4 and TRBJ1-5, with TRBD1 as a possible D gene (6 bases). Trimming pared 6 bases from V and 6 bases from J, leaving 18 bases between. The CDR3 contains 15 residues. This CDR3 reads CASRPGQIEAQPQHF. DNA of the CDR3: TGTGCCAGCAGACCCGGACAGATCGAAGCTCAGCCCCAGCATTTT.

This clonotype has a handful of counts. The chain employs TRBV30 and TRBJ2-2, with D tentatively TRBD2 (6 bases). V lost 0 bases to trimming and J lost 6 bases, with 17 bases between them. The CDR3 extends over 16 amino acids. Germline-derived CDR1 and CDR2 are GTSNPN and SVGIG (reference sequence). As DNA, the CDR3 is TGTGCCTGGAGTGTACGAGGCAGTTGGGGGGCCGGGGAGCTGTTTTTT. This encodes CAWSVRGSWGAGELFF.

Ten or more counts support this clonotype. CDR3 nucleotides: TGCAGTGCTAGAGATCTACCCTCAGGAAACACCATATATTTT. Amino acid sequence: CSARDLPSGNTIYF. The rearrangement links TRBV20-1 to TRBJ1-3, with D unclear. The V gene lost 0 bases and the J gene lost 4 bases, with 10 bases spanning the gap. The germline gives CDR1 DFQATT, CDR2 SNEGSKA (reference sequence). The CDR3 spans 14 residues.

The V call is TRBV30, the J call TRBJ1-2; 10 bases map to TRBD1. This CDR3 has 14 amino acids. Germline-derived CDR1 and CDR2 are GTSNPN and SVGIG (reference sequence). V gave up 1 base and J gave up 1 base; unmatched junction bases: 0. CDR3 nucleotide sequence: TGTGCCTGGAGTGGGGACAGGGGTAACTATGGCTACACCTTC. Translating gives CAWSGDRGNYGYTF.

This clonotype was counted many times. V and J are TRBV5-1 and TRBJ2-7, with 9 bases aligning to TRBD1. This CDR3 has 16 residues. J gave up 6 bases and V 5 bases, and 15 bases lay outside the gene matches. CDR1 and CDR2 (germline): SGHRS, YFSETQ. As DNA, the CDR3 is TGCGCCAGCAGTTCTAACCAAAGGACAGGGGTTGGCGAGCAGTACTTC. Amino acids: CASSSNQRTGVGEQYF.